The rows below give T cell receptor beta chains drawn from one sample of a study of early T cells in non-severe SARS-CoV-2 infection. TCRdb redid the calling of the 5' RACE reads with MiXCR, one entry per CDR3 protein. The sample holds approximately 66,000 distinct CDR3 sequences, about 12% seen once. Sequences were obtained from whole blood. These receptor sequences come from an adult who was a healthcare worker with PCR-confirmed SARS-CoV-2 infection or an uninfected control (not recorded which). CDR3s include the opening cysteine and the closing phenylalanine or tryptophan. Each record gives: J gene, clone size, D gene, V gene, CDR3 protein, CDR3 DNA. A D gene is named only where the DNA matches it firmly. Clone size appears in some rows only: once, few, many, or a class for an expanded clone.

TRBJ1-1	once	.	TRBV5-5	CASSLFTGYTEAFF	TGTGCCAGCAGCTTATTCACAGGGTACACTGAAGCTTTCTTT
TRBJ1-2	many	.	TRBV7-2	CASSLGWQGVHGYTF	TGTGCCAGCAGCTTAGGATGGCAGGGAGTACATGGCTACACCTTC
TRBJ2-2	few	TRBD1	TRBV29-1	CSVRQGAITGELFF	TGCAGCGTTCGTCAGGGGGCGATCACCGGGGAGCTGTTTTTT
TRBJ2-2	once	.	TRBV10-3	CAISESSQTNTGELFF	TGTGCCATCAGTGAGTCGAGTCAGACGAACACCGGGGAGCTGTTTTTT
TRBJ1-6	few	TRBD1	TRBV7-2	CASSRDRGSPLHF	TGTGCCAGCAGCCGGGACAGGGGATCACCCCTCCACTTT
TRBJ1-6	few	.	TRBV21-1	CASKRAHNSPLHF	TGTGCCAGCAAAAGGGCCCATAATTCACCCCTCCACTTT
TRBJ2-7	.	TRBD2	TRBV20-1	CSAQAGTSGRRRYEQYF	TGCAGTGCTCAAGCCGGGACTAGCGGGAGACGGCGCTACGAGCAGTACTTC
TRBJ2-1	.	TRBD2	TRBV7-9	CASVPGGSGGDEQFF	TGTGCCAGCGTTCCCGGGGGGTCCGGTGGGGATGAGCAGTTCTTC
TRBJ2-7	many	TRBD1	TRBV20-1	CSARTGVYEQYF	TGCAGTGCTAGGACAGGGGTCTACGAGCAGTACTTC
TRBJ1-5	many	.	TRBV5-1	CASSSGVGNQPQHF	TGCGCCAGCAGCTCAGGGGTGGGCAATCAGCCCCAGCATTTT
TRBJ2-6	many	TRBD2	TRBV5-6	CASSLWIGLASGANVLTF	TGTGCCAGCAGCTTGTGGATTGGACTAGCTTCTGGGGCCAACGTCCTGACTTTC
TRBJ1-4	many	.	TRBV12-3/TRBV12-4	CASSSYPQPANEKLFF	TGTGCCAGCAGTTCCTACCCGCAGCCGGCTAATGAAAAACTGTTTTTT
TRBJ2-2	few	TRBD1	TRBV7-2	CASRQDRINTGELFF	TGTGCCAGCAGACAGGACAGGATCAACACCGGGGAGCTGTTTTTT
TRBJ2-7	few	TRBD1	TRBV29-1	CSVGTGATYEQYF	TGCAGCGTCGGGACAGGGGCGACCTACGAGCAGTACTTC
TRBJ1-5	many	.	TRBV6-2/TRBV6-3	CASTWSGETQPQHF	TGTGCCAGCACCTGGTCAGGGGAGACTCAGCCCCAGCATTTT
TRBJ1-6	.	TRBD1	TRBV6-2/TRBV6-3	CAIRGQVASPLHF	TGTGCCATCAGGGGGCAGGTCGCTTCACCCCTCCACTTT
TRBJ2-1	.	.	TRBV6-1	CASSDLYNEQFF	TGTGCCAGCAGTGACCTTTACAATGAGCAGTTCTTC
TRBJ2-1	.	.	TRBV29-1	CSVEDGAGNEQFF	TGCAGCGTTGAAGATGGCGCGGGCAATGAGCAGTTCTTC
TRBJ2-3	many	TRBD2	TRBV11-2	CASSLLSIAGAEDTQYF	TGTGCCAGCAGCTTACTGTCCATAGCGGGAGCTGAAGATACGCAGTATTTT
TRBJ1-2	many	.	TRBV3-1	CASSQGQVRPGYTF	TGTGCCAGCAGCCAAGGGCAGGTGAGGCCTGGCTACACCTTC
TRBJ2-2	few	TRBD1	TRBV6-1	CASTRQGLPNTGELFF	TGTGCCAGCACCCGACAGGGGCTCCCGAACACCGGGGAGCTGTTTTTT
TRBJ1-5	many	.	TRBV7-8	CASSGPGLVDFGNQPQHF	TGTGCCAGCAGCGGGCCAGGGTTAGTAGACTTCGGCAATCAGCCCCAGCATTTT
TRBJ2-5	many	.	TRBV11-1	CASSVSRVETQYF	TGTGCCAGCAGCGTAAGCAGGGTGGAGACCCAGTACTTC
TRBJ2-3	many	.	TRBV29-1	CSVEGQRRGAYTDTQYF	TGCAGCGTTGAAGGACAACGGCGAGGGGCCTACACAGATACGCAGTATTTT
TRBJ2-5	many	.	TRBV29-1	CSVRQGQETQYF	TGCAGCGTTCGACAAGGCCAAGAGACCCAGTACTTC
TRBJ1-5	.	.	TRBV6-1	CASSEEGRGPQHF	TGTGCCAGCAGTGAAGAAGGGCGGGGGCCCCAGCATTTT
TRBJ2-7	many	TRBD2	TRBV10-2	CASSDVLSGGQSSYEQYF	TGCGCCAGCAGTGATGTTCTTAGCGGGGGGCAAAGCTCCTACGAGCAGTACTTC
TRBJ1-4	few	.	TRBV20-1	CSASGGTTNEKLFF	TGCAGTGCTAGTGGGGGCACAACTAATGAAAAACTGTTTTTT